These T cell receptor beta chains were read from a single sample in a study of coeliac disease. Libraries were prepared by immunoSEQ multiplex PCR; TCRdb keeps only in-frame clonotypes and omits some of them. There are 6,000 or so clones in the sample; around two thirds occur only once, and roughly 9.8% lies in the top ten. The sample was lymphocytes from the gut lamina propria. These receptors were collected from a man between 70 and 80 years old with active celiac disease. CDR3s include the opening cysteine and the closing phenylalanine or tryptophan. Each record gives: J gene, V gene, CDR3 protein.

J: TRBJ2-7; V: TRBV28; CDR3: CASSRMTGGTTYEQYF
J: TRBJ2-4; V: TRBV27; CDR3: CASRGLAADQNIQYF
J: TRBJ2-1; V: TRBV29-1; CDR3: CSVELAGYNEQFF
J: TRBJ2-7; V: TRBV10-2; CDR3: CASSGPAGGGYEQYF
J: TRBJ2-7; V: TRBV5-4; CDR3: CASSPPGSGRFEQYF
J: TRBJ2-7; V: TRBV5-4; CDR3: CASSSQGLTYEQYF
J: TRBJ2-5; V: TRBV19; CDR3: CASTRTQHQETQYF
J: TRBJ1-2; V: TRBV19; CDR3: CASSAAGTTNYGYTF
J: TRBJ1-5; V: TRBV7-2; CDR3: CASSLVGGAGQPQHF
J: TRBJ1-3; V: TRBV10-2; CDR3: CASSEHANGGSNTIYF
J: TRBJ2-1; V: TRBV11-2; CDR3: CASSLDSAGGGNEQFF
J: TRBJ2-1; V: TRBV6-1; CDR3: CASSEGTQEVEQFF
J: TRBJ2-7; V: TRBV25-1; CDR3: CASSVQQGMNEQYF
J: TRBJ1-5; V: TRBV7-2; CDR3: CASSLNRVQPQHF
J: TRBJ2-7; V: TRBV28; CDR3: CASSFAHERGHLSYEQYF
J: TRBJ1-1; V: TRBV6-1; CDR3: CAIDRQGGNTEAFF
J: TRBJ2-7; V: TRBV27; CDR3: CASSDRGAYEQYF
J: TRBJ2-5; V: TRBV27; CDR3: CASSFTVEGQETQYF
J: TRBJ1-2; V: TRBV9; CDR3: CASSPRRDEYYGYTF
J: TRBJ2-7; V: TRBV28; CDR3: CASSWWTGPNEQYF
J: TRBJ2-1; V: TRBV6-1; CDR3: CASSEVQGSMSHEQFF
J: TRBJ2-7; V: TRBV30; CDR3: CAWSVQTRGYEQYF
J: TRBJ2-3; V: TRBV7-3; CDR3: CASSLSGGRTDTQYF
J: TRBJ1-5; V: TRBV7-2; CDR3: CASSSHSGGVNQPQHF
J: TRBJ2-5; V: TRBV14; CDR3: CASSQVPLGTQYF
J: TRBJ1-1; V: TRBV7-8; CDR3: CASSRTGRGTEAFF
J: TRBJ1-1; V: TRBV25-1; CDR3: CASSRMYGAGTEAFF
J: TRBJ1-1; V: TRBV5-1; CDR3: CASSFRQGTLNTEAFF
J: TRBJ1-1; V: TRBV10-3; CDR3: CAIQGDTEAFF
J: TRBJ1-1; V: TRBV6-1; CDR3: CASTDGGSGGTEAFF
J: TRBJ1-6; V: TRBV6-5; CDR3: CASSFRRDSPLHF
J: TRBJ1-6; V: TRBV7-8; CDR3: CASSLRPEEPSYNSPLHF
J: TRBJ1-2; V: TRBV15; CDR3: CATSNGVGYYGYTF
J: TRBJ2-2; V: TRBV30; CDR3: CAWSVMAGGTGELFF
J: TRBJ2-5; V: TRBV5-1; CDR3: CASSTGLQETQYF
J: TRBJ2-7; V: TRBV11-2; CDR3: CASRLGHSSYEQYF
J: TRBJ2-7; V: TRBV7-6; CDR3: CASSLGNRGASYEQYF
J: TRBJ2-7; V: TRBV7-3; CDR3: CASSLGARGNEQYF
J: TRBJ2-1; V: TRBV11-3; CDR3: CASSALVEEQFF
J: TRBJ2-2; V: TRBV9; CDR3: CASSPQTNTGELFF
J: TRBJ2-5; V: TRBV7-2; CDR3: CASSSLDSSETQYF
J: TRBJ2-7; V: TRBV11-3; CDR3: CASSKGGEYEQYF
J: TRBJ2-5; V: TRBV7-2; CDR3: CASSPRASSSRETQYF
J: TRBJ2-5; V: TRBV7-2; CDR3: CASSLGSSGMKETQYF
J: TRBJ1-1; V: TRBV7-2; CDR3: CASSIDRRTEAFF
J: TRBJ1-2; V: TRBV13; CDR3: CASSGQFNYGYTF